This T cell receptor beta chain is drawn from a study of blood T cell repertoires in COVID-19. Germline-derived CDR1 and CDR2 are LNHDA and SQIVND (reference sequence). This CDR3 region has 16 residues. Trimming cost V 5 bases and J 4 bases; bases outside gene matches: 8. Only in-frame clones appear in the TCRdb table, and some are missing; sequencing was by immunoSEQ multiplex PCR. The repertoire holds fewer than 200,000 clones, with approximately 87% as singletons. Residents of over 20 US areas, aged about 18 to 89 years, made up the participants. Recovered participants had two consecutive negative NP/OP PCR tests, healthcare professional clearance, or symptom resolution.

Sequencing was performed on PBMCs or T cells enriched from blood (not recorded which). The receptor was isolated from a woman in her 50s who had recovered from COVID-19. The chain recombines TRBV19 with TRBJ2-1; 10 positions agree with TRBD2. The CDR3 reads CASSQSGAGGYNEQFF. The CDR3 DNA reads as TGTGCCAGTAGTCAAAGTGGAGCGGGAGGGTACAATGAGCAGTTCTTC. The complete variable domain, with remaining parts taken from reference TRBV19 and TRBJ2-1, reads DGGITQSPKYLFRKEGQNVTLSCEQNLNHDAMYWYRQDPGQGLRLIYYSQIVNDFQKGDIAEGYSVSREKKESFPLTVTSAQKNPTAFYLCASSQSGAGGYNEQFFGPGTRLTVL.